This T cell receptor (beta chain) was documented in a study of OX40 agonist ivuxolimab in advanced cancers. Comments on this clone: Its specificity is not known.

People who had autoimmune disease history or systemic immunosuppression were excluded. Germline CDR1 is LGHNA and CDR2 is YNFKEQ. The CDR3 runs to 14 residues. The V end was cut by 0 bases, the J end by 10 bases, with 15 bases between. Study observations and caveats: Some nonresponders likewise displayed low normalized T-cell clonal expansion.

Clones were sequenced by immunoSEQ multiplex PCR, and TCRdb holds only the in-frame ones, with some missing. The sample includes around 32,000 clones, roughly nine tenths seen only once; the top ten take roughly 28%. This TCR derives from an adult with an advanced solid tumor such as melanoma, head and neck, liver or kidney cancer. Sample: CD4+ or CD8+ T cells sorted from blood, taken in a trial of the OX40 agonist ivuxolimab. The chain employs TRBV4-2 and TRBJ1-1, with D possibly TRBD1 on 6 matching bases. CDR3 nucleotide sequence: TGTGCCAGCAGCCAAGAAACAGGGCGGAGAGGAGCTTTCTTT. Amino acids: CASSQETGRRGAFF.